A single sample is the source of the 26 T cell receptor beta chains below, sequenced in a study of cytomegalovirus exposure and HLA in healthy donors. The study ran its PCR with 60 Vbeta and 13 Jbeta primers. Libraries were prepared by immunoSEQ multiplex PCR; TCRdb keeps only in-frame clonotypes and omits some of them. Its table lists tens of thousands of clones. Sequenced sample: PBMCs. Receptors were obtained from a woman aged 30 to 39 in good health and CMV-seronegative.

This CDR3 is CASSVHFAGANVLTF. The CDR3 DNA reads as TGTGCCAGCAGCGTCCATTTTGCTGGGGCCAACGTCCTGACTTTC. The rearrangement joins TRBV9 to TRBJ2-6; D not resolved. Between the trimmed V and J ends, which lost 2 bases and 2 bases, there was a span of 8 bases. CDR3 size: 15 residues. Germline CDR1 is SGDLS and CDR2 is YYNGEE.

As to this clone: The junction does not match germline at one end; this may be a read error. J is TRBJ1-1 and V is TRBV7-7, with 7 bases that match TRBD1. Germline values: CDR1 SSHAT, CDR2 FNYEAQ (reference sequence). This CDR3 is 14 amino acids long. CDR3 coding DNA: TGTGCTAGCAGCCCCTTTCAGGGGGGCACTGAAGCTTTCTTT. Protein: CASSPFQGGTEAFF.

The genes are TRBV6-1 and TRBJ2-3, with 11 nucleotides matching TRBD2. This CDR3 is 15 amino acids long. Germline V CDR1 and CDR2: MNHNS, SASEGT. After removal of 5 bases from V and 0 bases from J, the junction contained 1 base not matched to a gene. The chain's CDR3 is CASSPSGGSTDTQYF. Written as DNA, the CDR3 is TGTGCCAGCAGTCCTAGCGGGGGGAGCACAGATACGCAGTATTTT.

CDR3 nucleotides: TGTGCCTGGAGCGAGGGTGCTTCTGAAGCTTTCTTT. Translating gives CAWSEGASEAFF. This chain uses TRBV30 with TRBJ1-1; D is undetermined. The CDR3 loop spans 12 amino acids. V was cut by 3 bases and J by 6 bases, with 11 bases left in between. CDR1 GTSNPN and CDR2 SVGIG come from the germline V gene (reference sequence).

The chain has TRBV9 and TRBJ2-7; D may be TRBD2 (5 bases). V lost 0 bases to trimming and J lost 7 bases, with 11 bases between them. The CDR3 covers 13 residues. Per the germline V gene, CDR1 is SGDLS and CDR2 is YYNGEE. The CDR3 bases are TGTGCCAGCAGCGTAGTCGGAGGAGGTGAGCAGTACTTC. The encoded protein is CASSVVGGGEQYF.

The genes are TRBV7-2 and TRBJ1-1; D perhaps matches TRBD1 (6 bases). The V end lost 5 bases, the J end lost 6 bases, and 19 bases lay between the germline ends. Germline CDR1 SGHTA, CDR2 FQGNSA. The CDR3 loop spans 15 amino acids. For the CDR3, the DNA is TGTGCCAGCAGCCGTCGGGAAAGGGGGTCCCCTGAAGCTTTCTTT. Encoded protein: CASSRRERGSPEAFF. The full variable domain, with the rest looked up from reference TRBV7-2 and TRBJ1-1, is GAGVSQSPSNKVTEKGKDVELRCDPISGHTALYWYRQSLGQGLEFLIYFQGNSAPDKSGLPSDRFSAERTGGSVSTLTIQRTQQEDSAVYLCASSRRERGSPEAFFGQGTRLTVV.

The chain recombines TRBV4-1 with TRBJ2-3; 7 bases map to TRBD2. Germline CDR1 and CDR2: MGHRA and YSYEKL. Trimming cost V 5 bases and J 0 bases; bases outside gene matches: 5. The CDR3 is 15 amino acids. The CDR3 sequence is CASSYPGLSTDTQYF. The CDR3, as DNA: TGCGCCAGCAGCTACCCGGGACTAAGCACAGATACGCAGTATTTT.

For this clone: A read error may produce the germline difference seen at one junction end. The rearrangement links TRBV4-1 to TRBJ2-1; TRBD2 might be the D (6 bases). Germline V gene data show CDR1 as MGHRA and CDR2 as YSYEKL. The CDR3 covers 16 residues. CDR3 amino acids: CASSQMGLSSDNEQFF. The CDR3, as DNA: TGCGCCAGCAGCCAAATGGGACTGAGCTCCGACAATGAGCAGTTCTTC.

The chain has TRBV7-8 and TRBJ1-1; the D is unclear. The length of the CDR3 is 11 residues. Germline V gives CDR1 SGHVS, CDR2 FQNEAQ. V lost 4 bases and J lost 5, with 5 bases in between. The CDR3: CASSSVTEAFF. The DNA for the CDR3 is TGTGCCAGCAGCTCCGTTACTGAAGCTTTCTTT. Full variable domain (outside the CDR3, taken from reference TRBV7-8 and TRBJ1-1): GAGVSQSPRYKVAKRGQDVALRCDPISGHVSLFWYQQALGQGPEFLTYFQNEAQLDKSGLPSDRFFAERPEGSVSTLKIQRTQQEDSAVYLCASSSVTEAFFGQGTRLTVV.

V gene TRBV20-1 combines with J gene TRBJ1-5; D unclear. Germline CDR1 is DFQATT and CDR2 is SNEGSKA (reference sequence). The length of the CDR3 is 11 residues. V lost 3 bases to trimming and J lost 3 bases, with 3 bases between them. This CDR3 reads CSASINQPQHF. CDR3 sequence (DNA): TGCAGTGCTAGTATCAATCAGCCCCAGCATTTT.

The rearrangement joins TRBV27 to TRBJ2-1, with 7 bases lining up with TRBD1. The CDR3 has 13 residues. The germline V gene has CDR1 MNHEY and CDR2 SMNVEV (reference sequence). J gave up 7 bases and V 5 bases, and 5 bases lay outside the gene matches. CDR3 DNA: TGTGCCAGCAGTATTACAGGGGATAATGAGCAGTTCTTC. It translates to CASSITGDNEQFF.

The rearrangement links TRBV19 to TRBJ2-2; 8 bases map to TRBD2. The CDR3 totals 14 residues. Losses at the gene ends were 3 bases for V and 7 bases for J; bases not matched to a gene: 4. CDR1 is LNHDA and CDR2 is SQIVND in the germline V gene (reference sequence). The CDR3 coding sequence is TGTGCCAGTAGTATGGGACTAGTCGGCGGGGAGCTGTTTTTT. Residues: CASSMGLVGGELFF.

The J gene is TRBJ1-2, the V gene TRBV7-9; D perhaps matches TRBD1 (5 bases). This CDR3 region has 14 residues. V dropped 3 bases and J dropped 1 base, with 9 bases sitting between them. Germline assignment: CDR1 SEHNR and CDR2 FQNEAQ (reference sequence). The CDR3 sequence: CASSFPGGNYGYTF. CDR3 DNA: TGTGCCAGCAGCTTTCCCGGGGGTAACTATGGCTACACCTTC.

This chain joins TRBV7-3 and TRBJ2-3; TRBD1 matches 9 bases. Germline-derived CDR1 and CDR2 are SGHTA and FQGTGA. The CDR3 has 16 amino acids. With V trimmed by 5 bases and J by 2 bases, 8 bases remained unmatched. The CDR3 sequence: CASSPWGQGFTDTQYF. In DNA, the CDR3 is TGTGCCAGCAGCCCATGGGGACAGGGTTTCACAGATACGCAGTATTTT.

The chain joins TRBV4-2 to TRBJ2-3, with 8 positions matching TRBD1. The CDR3 is 15 amino acids. Trimming cost V 2 bases and J 1 base; bases outside gene matches: 2. Germline V gene data show CDR1 as LGHNA and CDR2 as YNFKEQ. The CDR3 spells CASSQTGGGTDTQYF. Here the CDR3 DNA reads TGTGCCAGCAGCCAAACAGGGGGTGGCACAGATACGCAGTATTTT.

The V and J genes are TRBV28 and TRBJ1-5; 7 bases agree with TRBD1. Germline V gene data show CDR1 as MDHEN and CDR2 as SYDVKM. Trimming at V came to 2 bases and at J to 0 bases, leaving 7 bases not matched to a gene. This CDR3 has 17 residues. The CDR3 DNA reads TGTGCCAGCAGTTTAATGGGGGACAGCTATAGCAATCAGCCCCAGCATTTT. Translation: CASSLMGDSYSNQPQHF.

V is TRBV20-1 and J is TRBJ2-1; D unresolved. The V end was cut by 3 bases, the J end by 9 bases, with 9 bases between. Germline CDR1 reads DFQATT; CDR2 reads SNEGSKA (reference sequence). The CDR3 extends over 11 amino acids. In DNA, the CDR3 is TGCAGTGCTAGGTCAGGTGTTGAGCAGTTCTTC. This codes for CSARSGVEQFF.

The gene calls are TRBV18 and TRBJ1-1, with TRBD1 identical over 9 bases. This CDR3 spans 14 amino acids. Germline lookup yields CDR1 KGHSH and CDR2 LQKENI. The junction had 6 bases not matched to a gene; V was cut back by 5 bases and J by 5 bases. This CDR3 is CASSEQGAGTEAFF. In DNA, the CDR3 is TGTGCCAGCTCAGAACAGGGGGCCGGAACTGAAGCTTTCTTT.

The V and J genes are TRBV5-1 and TRBJ2-7; TRBD1 might be the D (6 bases). The CDR3 runs 14 residues. The germline V gene has CDR1 SGHRS and CDR2 YFSETQ. V lost 0 bases to trimming and J lost 5 bases, with 12 bases between them. The CDR3 region has the DNA TGCGCCAGCAGCTTGGAAGTTTCAGGGGACGAGCAGTACTTC. Translating gives CASSLEVSGDEQYF.

The V and J genes are TRBV4-1 and TRBJ1-2; 8 nucleotides match TRBD1. Germline V gives CDR1 MGHRA, CDR2 YSYEKL. CDR3 length equals 11 residues. Trimming took 0 bases from V and 14 from J; bases not matched to a gene: 2. CDR3 amino acids: CASSQDRGQTF. In DNA form, the CDR3 reads TGCGCCAGCAGCCAAGACAGGGGGCAGACCTTC.

The chain carries TRBV6-5 and TRBJ2-1; TRBD1 aligns across 7 bases. The germline gives CDR1 MNHEY, CDR2 SVGAGI. The CDR3 length is 13 residues. The V and J ends lost 5 bases and 12 bases, in that order; junction bases with no gene match: 10. As DNA, the CDR3 is TGTGCCAGCAGTGACAGGGAAACGGTTCGGCAGTTCTTC. It is translated as CASSDRETVRQFF.

J is TRBJ2-7 and V is TRBV6-5, with D unclear. The V gene's germline CDR1 is MNHEY and CDR2 SVGAGI. The V and J ends lost 2 bases and 7 bases respectively, with 15 bases between them. This CDR3 is 14 amino acids long. This CDR3 reads CASSYRETSSEQYF. In DNA, the CDR3 is TGTGCCAGCAGTTACCGTGAGACAAGTTCGGAGCAGTACTTC.

The chain employs TRBV9 and TRBJ2-7; weak D call: TRBD2 (6 bases). Germline loops: CDR1 SGDLS, CDR2 YYNGEE. The CDR3 runs 15 residues. V was clipped by 4 bases and J by 1 base, with 15 bases between them. The CDR3 coding sequence is TGTGCCAGCAGCCCCAGTGGGGGGTGGTCCTACGAGCAGTACTTC. Translating it yields CASSPSGGWSYEQYF.

The gene calls are TRBV19 and TRBJ2-7; 8 nucleotides align to TRBD1. With V trimmed by 6 bases and J by 2 bases, 9 bases remained unmatched. The CDR3 consists of 15 residues. CDR1 is LNHDA, CDR2 SQIVND, per germline (reference sequence). This CDR3 reads CASRRLGQGPYEQYF. CDR3 DNA: TGTGCCAGTAGACGATTAGGACAGGGCCCCTACGAGCAGTACTTC. Variable domain in full (rest from reference TRBV19 and TRBJ2-7): DGGITQSPKYLFRKEGQNVTLSCEQNLNHDAMYWYRQDPGQGLRLIYYSQIVNDFQKGDIAEGYSVSREKKESFPLTVTSAQKNPTAFYLCASRRLGQGPYEQYFGPGTRLTVT.

The chain employs TRBV10-3 and TRBJ1-6, with 7 bases matching TRBD1. The ends lost 5 bases at V and 8 bases at J; junction bases unmatched: 9. The length of the CDR3 is 15 residues. Germline V CDR1 and CDR2: ENHRY, SYGVKD. In DNA form, the CDR3 reads TGTGCCATCAGTACCACAGGGGATCAGGATTCACCCCTCCACTTT. Translation: CAISTTGDQDSPLHF.

The chain recombines TRBV2 with TRBJ1-1; 7 bases are shared with TRBD1. The CDR3 is made up of 13 amino acids. Germline V gene data show CDR1 as SNHLY and CDR2 as FYNNEI. Unmatched junction bases numbered 8, after V lost 8 bases and J lost 5 bases. The CDR3 here is CASGRDSGTEAFF. CDR3 DNA: TGTGCCAGCGGCAGGGACAGTGGGACTGAAGCTTTCTTT. Full variable domain (rest looked up from reference TRBV2 and TRBJ1-1): EPEVTQTPSHQVTQMGQEVILRCVPISNHLYFYWYRQILGQKVEFLVSFYNNEISEKSEIFDDQFSVERPDGSNFTLKIRSTKLEDSAMYFCASGRDSGTEAFFGQGTRLTVV.